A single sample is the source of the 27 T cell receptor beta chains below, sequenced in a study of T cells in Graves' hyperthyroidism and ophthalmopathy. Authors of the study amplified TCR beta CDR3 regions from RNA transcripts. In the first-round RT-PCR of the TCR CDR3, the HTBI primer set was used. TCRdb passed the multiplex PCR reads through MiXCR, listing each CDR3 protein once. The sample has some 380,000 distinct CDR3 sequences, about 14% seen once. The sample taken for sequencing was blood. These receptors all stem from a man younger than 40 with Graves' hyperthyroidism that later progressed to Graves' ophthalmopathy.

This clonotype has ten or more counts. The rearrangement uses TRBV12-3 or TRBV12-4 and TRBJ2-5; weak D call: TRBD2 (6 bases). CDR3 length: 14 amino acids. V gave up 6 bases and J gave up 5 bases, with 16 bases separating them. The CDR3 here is CASSGSRFEETQYF. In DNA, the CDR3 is TGTGCCAGCAGCGGGAGTCGGTTCGAGGAGACCCAGTACTTC.

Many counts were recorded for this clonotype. CDR3 in DNA: TGCGCCAGCCGTGGGACTGATGAAGCTTTCTTT. This codes for CASRGTDEAFF. The chain carries TRBV5-1 and TRBJ1-1; tentative D call: TRBD1 (5 bases). Deletions cut 7 bases from V and 7 bases from J, with 11 bases between. The germline V gene encodes CDR1 SGHRS and CDR2 YFSETQ. The CDR3 sequence is 11 residues long.

CDR3 sequence (DNA): TGTGCCAGCTCACCCCCGGGGATCCAAGAGACCCAGTACTTC. This codes for CASSPPGIQETQYF. The chain combines TRBV18 with TRBJ2-5, with D perhaps matching TRBD2 (5 bases). The germline CDR1 and CDR2 sequences are KGHSH and LQKENI. The CDR3 covers 14 residues. The V end was cut by 3 bases, the J end by 1 base, with 9 bases between.

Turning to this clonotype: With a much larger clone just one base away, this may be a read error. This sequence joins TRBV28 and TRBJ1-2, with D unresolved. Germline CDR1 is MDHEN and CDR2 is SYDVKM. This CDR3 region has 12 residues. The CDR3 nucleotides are TGTGCCAGCAGCCTCAGATTCTATGGCTACATCTTC. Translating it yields CASSLRFYGYIF.

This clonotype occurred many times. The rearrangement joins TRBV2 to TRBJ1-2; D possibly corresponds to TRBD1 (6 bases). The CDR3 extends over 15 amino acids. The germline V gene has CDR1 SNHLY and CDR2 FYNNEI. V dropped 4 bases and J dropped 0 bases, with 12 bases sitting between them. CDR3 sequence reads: CASSGGQIANYGYTF. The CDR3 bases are TGTGCCAGCAGTGGAGGACAGATAGCTAACTATGGCTACACCTTC.

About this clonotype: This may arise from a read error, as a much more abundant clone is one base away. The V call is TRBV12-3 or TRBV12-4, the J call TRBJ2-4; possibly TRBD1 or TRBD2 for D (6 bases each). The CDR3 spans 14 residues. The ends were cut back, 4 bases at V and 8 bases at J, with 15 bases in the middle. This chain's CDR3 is CASSSGGGQDIQYF. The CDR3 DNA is TGTGCCAGCAGTTCAGGAGGGGGGCAGGACATTCAGTACTTC.

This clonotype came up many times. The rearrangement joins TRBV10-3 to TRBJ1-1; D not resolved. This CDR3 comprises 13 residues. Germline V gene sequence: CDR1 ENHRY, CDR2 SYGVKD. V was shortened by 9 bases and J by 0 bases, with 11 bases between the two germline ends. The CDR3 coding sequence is TGTGCCATGATAGCCGATCTGAACACTGAAGCTTTCTTT. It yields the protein CAMIADLNTEAFF.

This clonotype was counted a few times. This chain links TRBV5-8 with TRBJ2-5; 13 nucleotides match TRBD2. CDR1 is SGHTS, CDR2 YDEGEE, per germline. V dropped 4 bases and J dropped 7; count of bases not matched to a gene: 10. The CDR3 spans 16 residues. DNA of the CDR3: TGTGCCAGCAGCCGGTGGACTAGCGGGGGTTCCCGGACCCAGTACTTC. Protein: CASSRWTSGGSRTQYF.

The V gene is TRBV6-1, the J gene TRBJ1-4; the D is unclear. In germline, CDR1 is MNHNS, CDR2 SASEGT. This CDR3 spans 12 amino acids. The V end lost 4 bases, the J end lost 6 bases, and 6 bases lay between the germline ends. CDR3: CASSGPDEKLFF. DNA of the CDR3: TGTGCCAGCAGTGGGCCGGATGAAAAACTGTTTTTT.

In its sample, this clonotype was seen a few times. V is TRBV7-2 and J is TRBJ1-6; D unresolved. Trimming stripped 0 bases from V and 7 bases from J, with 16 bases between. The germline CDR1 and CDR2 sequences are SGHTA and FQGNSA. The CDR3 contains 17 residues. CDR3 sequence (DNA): TGTGCCAGCAGCTTAGCAGGGAGAGGGTCGATCAATTCACCCCTCCACTTT. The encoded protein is CASSLAGRGSINSPLHF.

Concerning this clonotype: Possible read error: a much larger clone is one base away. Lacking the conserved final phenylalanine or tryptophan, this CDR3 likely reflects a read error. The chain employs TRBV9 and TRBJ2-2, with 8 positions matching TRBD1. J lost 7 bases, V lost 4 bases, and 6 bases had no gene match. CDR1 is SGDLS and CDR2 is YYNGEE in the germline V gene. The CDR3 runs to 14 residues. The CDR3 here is CASSPRTGSGELFS. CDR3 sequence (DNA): TGTGCCAGCAGCCCACGGACAGGGAGCGGGGAGCTGTTTTCT.

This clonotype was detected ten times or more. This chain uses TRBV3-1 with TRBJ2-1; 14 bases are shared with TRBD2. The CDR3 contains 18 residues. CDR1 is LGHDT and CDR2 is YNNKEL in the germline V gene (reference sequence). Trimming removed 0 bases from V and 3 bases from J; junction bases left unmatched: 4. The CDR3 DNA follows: TGTGCCAGCAGCCAAGAGGGACTAGCGGGGGACCGCTACAATGAGCAGTTCTTC. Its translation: CASSQEGLAGDRYNEQFF.

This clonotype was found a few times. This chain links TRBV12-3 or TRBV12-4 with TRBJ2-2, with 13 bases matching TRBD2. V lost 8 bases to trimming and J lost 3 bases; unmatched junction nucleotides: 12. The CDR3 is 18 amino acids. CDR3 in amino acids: CASRIGLAGAEDTGELFF. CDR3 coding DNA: TGTGCCAGCCGAATCGGACTAGCGGGGGCGGAAGACACCGGGGAGCTGTTTTTT.

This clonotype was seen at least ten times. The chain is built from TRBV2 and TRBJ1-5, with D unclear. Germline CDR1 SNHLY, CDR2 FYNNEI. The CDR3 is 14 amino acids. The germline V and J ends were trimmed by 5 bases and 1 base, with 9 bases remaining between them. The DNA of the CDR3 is TGTGCCAGCAGTACGGACGCAAGCAATCAGCCCCAGCATTTT. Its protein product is CASSTDASNQPQHF.

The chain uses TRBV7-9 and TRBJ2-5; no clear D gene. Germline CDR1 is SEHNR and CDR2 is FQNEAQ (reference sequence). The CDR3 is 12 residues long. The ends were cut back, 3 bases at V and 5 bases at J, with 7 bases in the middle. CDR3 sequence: CASSFSPETQYF. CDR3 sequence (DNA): TGTGCCAGCAGCTTTAGTCCGGAGACCCAGTACTTC. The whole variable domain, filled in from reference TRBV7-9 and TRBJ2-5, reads DTGVSQNPRHKITKRGQNVTFRCDPISEHNRLYWYRQTLGQGPEFLTYFQNEAQLEKSRLLSDRFSAERPKGSFSTLEIQRTEQGDSAMYLCASSFSPETQYFGPGTRLLVL.

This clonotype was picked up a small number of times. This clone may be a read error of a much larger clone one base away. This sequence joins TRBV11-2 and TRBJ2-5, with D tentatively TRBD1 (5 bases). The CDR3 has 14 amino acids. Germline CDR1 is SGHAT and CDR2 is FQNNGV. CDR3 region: CTSSARTTQETQYF. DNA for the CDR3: TGTACCAGCAGCGCCCGGACAACCCAAGAGACCCAGTACTTC.

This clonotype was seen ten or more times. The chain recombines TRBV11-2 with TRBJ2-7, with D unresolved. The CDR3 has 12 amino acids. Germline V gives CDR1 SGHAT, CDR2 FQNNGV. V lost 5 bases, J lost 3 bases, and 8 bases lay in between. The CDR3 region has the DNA TGTGCCAGCAGCACAGATAACTACGAGCAGTACTTC. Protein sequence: CASSTDNYEQYF.

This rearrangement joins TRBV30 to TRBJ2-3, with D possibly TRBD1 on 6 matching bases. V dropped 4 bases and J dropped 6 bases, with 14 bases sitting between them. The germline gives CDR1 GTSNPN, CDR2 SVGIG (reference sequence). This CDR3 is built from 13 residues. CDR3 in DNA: TGTGCCTGGACCAACAGGGTAGGGGATACGCAGTATTTT. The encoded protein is CAWTNRVGDTQYF.

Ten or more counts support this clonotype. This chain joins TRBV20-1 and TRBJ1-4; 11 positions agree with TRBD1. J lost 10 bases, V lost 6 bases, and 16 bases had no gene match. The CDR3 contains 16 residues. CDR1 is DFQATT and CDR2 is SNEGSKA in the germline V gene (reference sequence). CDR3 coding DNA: TGCAGTGCATTGGGGACAGGGGGGTCCCCAATCGGAAAACTGTTTTTT. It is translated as CSALGTGGSPIGKLFF.

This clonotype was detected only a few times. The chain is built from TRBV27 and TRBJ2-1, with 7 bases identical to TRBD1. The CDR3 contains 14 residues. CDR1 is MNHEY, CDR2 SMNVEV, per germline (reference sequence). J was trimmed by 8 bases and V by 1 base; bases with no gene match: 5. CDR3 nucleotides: TGTGCCAGCAGTTTATTAACAACAGGGGATGAGCAGTTCTTC. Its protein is CASSLLTTGDEQFF.

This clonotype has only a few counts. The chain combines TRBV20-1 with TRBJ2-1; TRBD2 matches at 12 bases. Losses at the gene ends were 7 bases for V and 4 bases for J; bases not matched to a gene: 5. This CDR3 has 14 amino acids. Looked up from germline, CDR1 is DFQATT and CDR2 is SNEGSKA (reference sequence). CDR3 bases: TGCAGTGTCTCACTAGCGGGGGGTTACAATGAGCAGTTCTTC. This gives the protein CSVSLAGGYNEQFF.

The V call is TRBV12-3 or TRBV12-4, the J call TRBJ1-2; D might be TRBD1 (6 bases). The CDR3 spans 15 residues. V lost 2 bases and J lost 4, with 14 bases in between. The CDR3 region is CASSLSGGLGYGYTF. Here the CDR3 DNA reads TGTGCCAGCAGTTTAAGTGGGGGGCTCGGCTATGGCTACACCTTC.

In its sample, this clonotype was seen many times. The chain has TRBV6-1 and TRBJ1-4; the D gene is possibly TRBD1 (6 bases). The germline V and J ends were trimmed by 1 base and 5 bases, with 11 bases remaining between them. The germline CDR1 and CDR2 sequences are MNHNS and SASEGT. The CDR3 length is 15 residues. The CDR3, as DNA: TGTGCCAGCAGTGAAGGGGGGGGGGCGAATGAAAAACTGTTTTTT. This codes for CASSEGGGANEKLFF.

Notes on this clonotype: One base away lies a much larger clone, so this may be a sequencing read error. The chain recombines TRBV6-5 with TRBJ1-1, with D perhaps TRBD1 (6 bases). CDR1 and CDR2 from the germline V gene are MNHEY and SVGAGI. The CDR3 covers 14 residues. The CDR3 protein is CAGSYGTLNTEAFF. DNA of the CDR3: TGTGCCGGCAGTTACGGGACACTTAACACTGAAGCTTTCTTT.

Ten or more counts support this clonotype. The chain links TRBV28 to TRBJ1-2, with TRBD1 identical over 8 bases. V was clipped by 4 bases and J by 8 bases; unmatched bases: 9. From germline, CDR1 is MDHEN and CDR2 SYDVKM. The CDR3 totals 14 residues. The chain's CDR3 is CASSSPGQGIGYTF. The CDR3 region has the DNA TGTGCCAGCAGTTCCCCCGGACAGGGAATAGGCTACACCTTC.

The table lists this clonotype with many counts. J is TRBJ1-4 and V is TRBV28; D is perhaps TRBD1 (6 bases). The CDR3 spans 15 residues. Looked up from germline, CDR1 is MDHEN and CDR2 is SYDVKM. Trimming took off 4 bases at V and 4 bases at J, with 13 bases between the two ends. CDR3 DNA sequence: TGTGCCAGCAGTTCCCCGGGACAACTTAATGAAAAACTGTTTTTT. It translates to CASSSPGQLNEKLFF. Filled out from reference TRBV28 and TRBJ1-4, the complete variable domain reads DVKVTQSSRYLVKRTGEKVFLECVQDMDHENMFWYRQDPGLGLRLIYFSYDVKMKEKGDIPEGYSVSREKKERFSLILESASTNQTSMYLCASSSPGQLNEKLFFGSGTQLSVL.

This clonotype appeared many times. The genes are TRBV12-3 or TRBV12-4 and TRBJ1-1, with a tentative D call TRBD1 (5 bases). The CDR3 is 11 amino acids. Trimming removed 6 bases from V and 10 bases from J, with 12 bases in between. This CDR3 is CASRNQGRAFF. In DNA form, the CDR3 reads TGTGCCAGCAGGAACCAGGGAAGAGCTTTCTTT.